Shown below are 17 T cell receptor beta chains from a single sample sequenced in a study of blood T cell repertoires in COVID-19. The table came from immunoSEQ multiplex PCR; TCRdb's copy has only in-frame clones and leaves some out. The sample has approximately 69,000 clones; 80% to 90% are singletons. Material for sequencing was peripheral blood. The source is an older woman with acute or convalescent COVID-19.

V gene TRBV28 combines with J gene TRBJ1-2; no clear D gene. The ends were cut back, 4 bases at V and 8 bases at J, with 14 bases in the middle. The V gene's germline CDR1 is MDHEN and CDR2 SYDVKM. The CDR3 totals 13 residues. The CDR3 DNA reads TGTGCCAGCAGTTCCCGTTGGGGAGGGGGCTACACCTTC. Amino acids: CASSSRWGGGYTF.

This rearrangement joins TRBV7-6 to TRBJ2-1, with 10 bases fitting TRBD2. CDR1 SGHVS and CDR2 FNYEAQ come from the germline V gene. V lost 1 base, J lost 8 bases, and 5 bases stayed unmatched. The CDR3 is 15 residues long. In DNA form, the CDR3 reads TGTGCCAGCAGCTTAGGTACTAGCGGGAACTATGAGCAGTTCTTC. Amino acid sequence: CASSLGTSGNYEQFF.

The chain joins TRBV10-1 to TRBJ2-2; D may be TRBD1 (6 bases). Germline V lookup: CDR1 WNHNN, CDR2 SYGVQD (reference sequence). This CDR3 has 14 amino acids. Trimming stripped 7 bases from V and 5 bases from J, with 14 bases between. CDR3 amino acids: CASKPGHTTGELFF. CDR3 nucleotides: TGCGCCAGCAAGCCGGGACACACAACCGGGGAGCTGTTTTTT.

The chain combines TRBV19 with TRBJ1-2; D gene ambiguous. Germline V gene sequence: CDR1 LNHDA, CDR2 SQIVND (reference sequence). V lost 4 bases and J lost 4, with 7 bases in between. The CDR3 totals 12 residues. CDR3 sequence: CASSNGPYGYTF. CDR3 bases: TGTGCCAGTAGTAATGGGCCCTATGGCTACACCTTC.

This chain links TRBV6-5 with TRBJ1-6; no clear D. Germline-derived CDR1 and CDR2 are MNHEY and SVGAGI. The CDR3 extends over 12 amino acids. V shed 7 bases and J shed 8 bases, with 9 bases lying between them. CDR3 nucleotides: TGTGCCAGCAAGCTGTTGGATTCACCCCTCCACTTT. Translating gives CASKLLDSPLHF.

This sequence joins TRBV29-1 and TRBJ2-3, with D perhaps TRBD2 (5 bases). This CDR3 has 17 amino acids. Trimming pared 6 bases from V and 1 base from J, leaving 23 bases between. Per the germline V gene, CDR1 is SQVTM and CDR2 is ANQGSEA. CDR3 loop: CSVEALFRESGTDTQYF. The DNA of the CDR3 is TGCAGCGTCGAGGCGCTGTTTCGGGAATCGGGCACAGATACGCAGTATTTT.

The chain joins TRBV10-3 to TRBJ2-5; 11 bases are shared with TRBD2. Germline CDR1 and CDR2: ENHRY and SYGVKD. This CDR3 comprises 14 residues. With 6 bases clipped from V and 3 bases from J, the junction kept 3 bases outside the gene matches. The CDR3 DNA is TGTGCCATCAGCCTGGGACTAGCGGAAGAGACCCAGTACTTC. Amino acids: CAISLGLAEETQYF.

The rearrangement joins TRBV11-2 to TRBJ2-2, with TRBD2 matching 15 bases. CDR3 length: 18 residues. V dropped 6 bases and J dropped 5; count of bases not matched to a gene: 10. CDR1 and CDR2 from the germline V gene are SGHAT and FQNNGV. The CDR3 spells CASSQGLAGGILTGELFF. The CDR3 DNA follows: TGTGCCAGCAGTCAGGGACTAGCGGGAGGCATTCTTACCGGGGAGCTGTTTTTT.

This clone occurred a few times. This chain uses TRBV6-5 with TRBJ1-4, with D possibly being TRBD1 (6 bases). The germline V gene has CDR1 MNHEY and CDR2 SVGAGI. The CDR3 is 14 residues long. V was clipped by 9 bases and J by 8 bases, with 19 bases between them. CDR3 bases: TGTGCCAGTCTACGGGGGGGGCACGGCGAAAAACTGTTTTTT. Amino acid sequence: CASLRGGHGEKLFF.

This clone was detected once. The chain has TRBV2 and TRBJ1-2; 9 bases line up with TRBD1. Germline V gives CDR1 SNHLY, CDR2 FYNNEI. CDR3 length equals 13 residues. Trimming took 6 bases from V and 3 from J; bases not matched to a gene: 2. The DNA for the CDR3 is TGTGCCAGCAGCAGACAGGGGGACTATGGCTACACCTTC. Translation gives CASSRQGDYGYTF.

The J gene is TRBJ2-5, the V gene TRBV3-1 (or the pseudogene TRBV3-2); TRBD2 matches at 8 bases. V was pared by 1 base and J by 0 bases, with 7 bases of the junction left unmatched. Germline loops: CDR1 LGHDT, CDR2 YNNKEL (reference sequence). The CDR3 runs to 17 residues. This CDR3 reads CASSQVSGGWHQETQYF. The CDR3 region has the DNA TGTGCCAGCAGCCAAGTGTCGGGAGGGTGGCACCAAGAGACCCAGTACTTC.

This clone was seen a single time. The rearrangement uses TRBV15 and TRBJ2-1; maybe TRBD2 (6 bases). This CDR3 has 15 amino acids. CDR1 is LNHNV, CDR2 YYDKDF, per germline (reference sequence). Trimming removed 0 bases from V and 4 bases from J, with 10 bases in between. The CDR3 region is CATSREVGLYNEQFF. DNA for the CDR3: TGTGCCACCAGCAGAGAGGTGGGACTTTACAATGAGCAGTTCTTC.

The chain is built from TRBV7-2 and TRBJ2-5; D is perhaps TRBD1 (6 bases). The V gene's germline CDR1 is SGHTA and CDR2 FQGNSA. The CDR3 loop spans 15 amino acids. The V gene lost 1 base and the J gene lost 1 base, with 10 bases spanning the gap. In nucleotides, the CDR3 is TGTGCCAGCAGCTTAGGTGCAGGGGCCCAAGAGACCCAGTACTTC. It is translated as CASSLGAGAQETQYF.

The V gene is TRBV9, the J gene TRBJ1-2, with a possible D match to TRBD1 (5 bases). Per germline, CDR1 SGDLS and CDR2 YYNGEE. V lost 0 bases and J 4 bases, leaving 13 bases between the germline ends. The CDR3 spans 15 residues. CDR3 DNA: TGTGCCAGCAGCGTAGCTTCAGGGCATCTCTATGGCTACACCTTC. It translates to CASSVASGHLYGYTF.

The genes are TRBV19 and TRBJ1-6; perhaps TRBD1 as D (6 bases). CDR1 and CDR2 from the germline V gene are LNHDA and SQIVND (reference sequence). Trimming pared 2 bases from V and 8 bases from J, leaving 16 bases between. This CDR3 region has 16 residues. For the CDR3, the DNA is TGTGCCAGTAGTATAAGGGTGACAGGCGTAGATTCACCCCTCCACTTT. This encodes CASSIRVTGVDSPLHF.

This chain joins TRBV27 and TRBJ1-2; the match to TRBD1 covers 7 bases. The CDR3 has 13 residues. The ends lost 5 bases at V and 4 bases at J; junction bases unmatched: 4. CDR1 is MNHEY, CDR2 SMNVEV, per germline (reference sequence). CDR3 DNA sequence: TGTGCCAGCAGTCGACAGGGTGTCTATGGCTACACCTTC. Its protein is CASSRQGVYGYTF.

The chain employs TRBV18 and TRBJ2-3; the D gene is possibly TRBD2 (5 bases). Germline V gives CDR1 KGHSH, CDR2 LQKENI. This CDR3 has 17 amino acids. Between the trimmed V and J ends, which lost 6 bases and 3 bases, there was a span of 22 bases. This CDR3 is CASSPISVQGGTDTQYF. DNA for the CDR3: TGTGCCAGCTCGCCCATCTCCGTCCAAGGCGGGACAGATACGCAGTATTTT.